This TCR beta chain was documented in a study of shared clonotypes between healthy human individuals. Naive CD8 populations comprised CD45RO-negative cells positively selected for CCR7, excluding terminally differentiated effector memory CD45RA+ cells. TCRdb keeps only in-frame clones here, not all; method: immunoSEQ multiplex PCR. The data hold approximately 810,000 clones, with around 92% observed a single time. From germline, CDR1 is SEHNR and CDR2 FQNEAQ (reference sequence). The junction had 12 bases not matched to a gene; V was cut back by 5 bases and J by 8 bases. There are 17 residues in the CDR3.

The chain combines TRBV7-9 with TRBJ2-1; 13 bases agree with TRBD2. This receptor was identified in a young man in good health. Input material: naive CD8+ T cells sorted from blood. CDR3 bases: TGTGCCAGCAGCACCCCGGGAGGACTAGCGGGAGCTGATGAGCAGTTCTTC. Protein sequence: CASSTPGGLAGADEQFF.